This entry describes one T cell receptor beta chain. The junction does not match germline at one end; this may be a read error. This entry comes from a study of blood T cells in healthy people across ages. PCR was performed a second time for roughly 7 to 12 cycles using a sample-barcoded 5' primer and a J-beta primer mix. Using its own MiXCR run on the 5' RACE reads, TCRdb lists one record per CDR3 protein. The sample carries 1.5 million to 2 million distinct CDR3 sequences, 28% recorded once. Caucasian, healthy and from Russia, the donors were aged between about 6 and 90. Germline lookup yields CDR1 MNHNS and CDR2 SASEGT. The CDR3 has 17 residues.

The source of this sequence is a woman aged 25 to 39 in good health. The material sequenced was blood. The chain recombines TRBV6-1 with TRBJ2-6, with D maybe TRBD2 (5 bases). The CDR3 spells CANSAGGYYSGANVLTF. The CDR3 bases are TGTGCCAACAGTGCAGGAGGATACTACTCTGGGGCCAACGTCCTGACTTTC.